The clone carrying this TCR beta chain was counted only a few times. What it binds is unknown. Each CDR3 protein gets one entry after TCRdb re-called the 5' RACE reads with MiXCR. Among hundreds of thousands of distinct CDR3 sequences listed, roughly 12% were seen once. The source of the sample is a study of T cells after yellow fever vaccination. The study, taken as a whole, reports: Abundant contaminating clonotypes from the bulk population could appear in FACS-sorted repertoires.

The V gene's germline CDR1 is DFQATT and CDR2 SNEGSKA (reference sequence). The CDR3 is 15 amino acids. V shed 6 bases, J shed 6 bases, and the junction held 12 bases outside the gene matches. The receptor's source is a man aged 25 to 45 who received the YFV17D yellow fever vaccine. The source material was PBMCs, sampled on the day of the yellow fever booster vaccination. The chain joins TRBV20-1 to TRBJ2-1; 9 positions match TRBD2. CDR3 amino acids: CSANMAGGPGNEQFF. The CDR3 DNA is TGCAGTGCGAACATGGCGGGAGGGCCCGGCAATGAGCAGTTCTTC.